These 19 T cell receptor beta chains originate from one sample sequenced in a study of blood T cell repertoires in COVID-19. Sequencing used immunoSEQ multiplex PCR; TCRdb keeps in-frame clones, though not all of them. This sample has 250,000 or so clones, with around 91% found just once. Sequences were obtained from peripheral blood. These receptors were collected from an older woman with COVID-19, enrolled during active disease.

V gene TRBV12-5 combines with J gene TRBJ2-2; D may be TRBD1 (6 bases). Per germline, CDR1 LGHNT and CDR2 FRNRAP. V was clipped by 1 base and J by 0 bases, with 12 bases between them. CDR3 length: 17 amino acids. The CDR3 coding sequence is TGTGCTAGTGGTTTGGGAAGTGGGACACCGAACACCGGGGAGCTGTTTTTT. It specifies CASGLGSGTPNTGELFF.

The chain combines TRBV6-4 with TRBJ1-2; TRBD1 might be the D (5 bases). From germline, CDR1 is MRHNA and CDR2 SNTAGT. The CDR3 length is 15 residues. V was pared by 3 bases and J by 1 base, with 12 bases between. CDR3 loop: CASSEIAGGNYGYTF. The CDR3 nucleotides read TGTGCCAGCAGTGAAATCGCGGGGGGTAACTATGGCTACACCTTC.

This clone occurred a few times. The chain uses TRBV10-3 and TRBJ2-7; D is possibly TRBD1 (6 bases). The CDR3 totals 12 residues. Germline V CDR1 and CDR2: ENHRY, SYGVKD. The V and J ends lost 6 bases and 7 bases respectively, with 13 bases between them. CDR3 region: CAIRGRDTEQYF. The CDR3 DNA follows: TGTGCCATCAGAGGCCGGGACACTGAGCAGTACTTC.

CDR3 in amino acids: CASSSGGLGQPQHF. The CDR3 coding sequence is TGTGCCAGTAGTTCTGGGGGCCTCGGTCAGCCCCAGCATTTT. The chain employs TRBV19 and TRBJ1-5; D possibly corresponds to TRBD1 (6 bases). The V and J ends lost 5 bases and 6 bases respectively, with 14 bases between them. CDR1 is LNHDA and CDR2 is SQIVND in the germline V gene (reference sequence). The CDR3 loop spans 14 amino acids.

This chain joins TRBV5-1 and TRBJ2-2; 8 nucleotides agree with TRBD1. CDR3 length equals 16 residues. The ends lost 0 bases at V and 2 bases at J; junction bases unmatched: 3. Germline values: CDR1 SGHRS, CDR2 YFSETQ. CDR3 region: CASSLGAGGNTGELFF. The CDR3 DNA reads TGCGCCAGCAGCTTGGGTGCAGGGGGCAACACCGGGGAGCTGTTTTTT.

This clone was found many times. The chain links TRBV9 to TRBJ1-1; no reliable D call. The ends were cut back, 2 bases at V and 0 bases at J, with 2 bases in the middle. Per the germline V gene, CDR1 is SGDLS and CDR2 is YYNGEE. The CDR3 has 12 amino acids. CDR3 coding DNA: TGTGCCAGCAGCGTCGTGAACACTGAAGCTTTCTTT. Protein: CASSVVNTEAFF.

The CDR3 nucleotides are TGCAGCGTCGTTGAGGCTCTTGAAGCTTTCTTT. Translating gives CSVVEALEAFF. This chain connects TRBV29-1 to TRBJ1-1; no clear D. The CDR3 spans 11 residues. The V gene's germline CDR1 is SQVTM and CDR2 ANQGSEA. V lost 6 bases and J 7 bases, leaving 12 bases between the germline ends.

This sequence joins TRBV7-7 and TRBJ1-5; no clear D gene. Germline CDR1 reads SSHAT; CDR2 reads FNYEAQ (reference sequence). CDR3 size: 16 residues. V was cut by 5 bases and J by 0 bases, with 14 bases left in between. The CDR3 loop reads CASSPLPGYSNQPQHF. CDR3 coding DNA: TGTGCCAGCAGCCCGCTTCCGGGGTATAGCAATCAGCCCCAGCATTTT. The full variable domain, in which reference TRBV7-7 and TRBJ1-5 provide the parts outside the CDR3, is GAGVSQSPRYKVTKRGQDVTLRCDPISSHATLYWYQQALGQGPEFLTYFNYEAQPDKSGLPSDRFSAERPEGSISTLTIQRTEQRDSAMYRCASSPLPGYSNQPQHFGDGTRLSIL.

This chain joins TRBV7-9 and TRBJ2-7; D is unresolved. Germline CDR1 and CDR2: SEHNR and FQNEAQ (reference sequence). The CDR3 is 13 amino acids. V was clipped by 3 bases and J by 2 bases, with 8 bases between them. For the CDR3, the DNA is TGTGCCAGCAGCTTGGCAGTCCCCTACGAGCAGTACTTC. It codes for CASSLAVPYEQYF.

CDR3 region: CASSTGGTGSGQPQHF. CDR3 in DNA: TGTGCCAGCAGTACAGGGGGGACAGGGTCCGGTCAGCCCCAGCATTTT. This chain uses TRBV28 with TRBJ1-5; 9 positions agree with TRBD1. There are 16 residues in the CDR3. Germline-derived CDR1 and CDR2 are MDHEN and SYDVKM. Trimming removed 5 bases from V and 6 bases from J; junction bases left unmatched: 11.

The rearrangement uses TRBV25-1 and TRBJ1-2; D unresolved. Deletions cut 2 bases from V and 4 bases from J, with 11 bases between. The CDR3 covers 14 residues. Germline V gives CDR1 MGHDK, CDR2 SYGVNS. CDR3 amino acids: CASSEVSPFYGYTF. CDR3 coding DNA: TGTGCCAGCAGTGAAGTGTCCCCGTTCTATGGCTACACCTTC.

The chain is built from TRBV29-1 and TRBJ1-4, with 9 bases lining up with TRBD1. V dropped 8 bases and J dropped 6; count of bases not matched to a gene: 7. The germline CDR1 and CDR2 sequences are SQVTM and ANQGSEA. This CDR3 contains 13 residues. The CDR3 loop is CSYLGQGHEKLFF. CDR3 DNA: TGCAGCTACCTGGGACAGGGTCATGAAAAACTGTTTTTT.

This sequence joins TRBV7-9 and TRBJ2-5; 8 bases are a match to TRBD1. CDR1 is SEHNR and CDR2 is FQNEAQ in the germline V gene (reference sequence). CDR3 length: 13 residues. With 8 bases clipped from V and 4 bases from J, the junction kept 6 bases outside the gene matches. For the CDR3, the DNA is TGTGCCAGCGGACCGGGGACAGGAGAGACCCAGTACTTC. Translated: CASGPGTGETQYF.

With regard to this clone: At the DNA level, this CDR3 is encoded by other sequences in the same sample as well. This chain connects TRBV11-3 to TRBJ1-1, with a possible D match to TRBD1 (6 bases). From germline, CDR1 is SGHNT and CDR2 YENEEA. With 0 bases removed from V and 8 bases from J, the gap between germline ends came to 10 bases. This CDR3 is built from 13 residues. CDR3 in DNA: TGTGCCAGCAGCTTAGACTCCGGGACAGAAGCTTTCTTT. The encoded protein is CASSLDSGTEAFF.

This CDR3 is CASSEMENSNQPQHF. The CDR3, as DNA: TGTGCCAGCAGTGAAATGGAGAATAGCAATCAGCCCCAGCATTTT. The gene calls are TRBV6-1 and TRBJ1-5; D is undetermined. Deletions cut 2 bases from V and 0 bases from J, with 8 bases between. Germline CDR1 and CDR2: MNHNS and SASEGT. This CDR3 comprises 15 residues.

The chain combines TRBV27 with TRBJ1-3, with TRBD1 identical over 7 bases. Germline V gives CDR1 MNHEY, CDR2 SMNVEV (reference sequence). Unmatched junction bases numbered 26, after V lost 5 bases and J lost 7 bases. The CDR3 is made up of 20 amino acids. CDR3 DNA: TGTGCCAGCAGTCCCACGGGCGATCCCCGGGACAGAGCTTTAGCTAACACCATATATTTT. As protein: CASSPTGDPRDRALANTIYF.

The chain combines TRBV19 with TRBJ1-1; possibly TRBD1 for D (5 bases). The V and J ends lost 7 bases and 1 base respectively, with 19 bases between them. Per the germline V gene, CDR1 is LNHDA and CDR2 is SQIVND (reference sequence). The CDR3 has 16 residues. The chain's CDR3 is CASTNQGLSKNTEAFF. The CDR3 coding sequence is TGTGCCAGTACCAACCAGGGACTAAGCAAGAACACTGAAGCTTTCTTT.

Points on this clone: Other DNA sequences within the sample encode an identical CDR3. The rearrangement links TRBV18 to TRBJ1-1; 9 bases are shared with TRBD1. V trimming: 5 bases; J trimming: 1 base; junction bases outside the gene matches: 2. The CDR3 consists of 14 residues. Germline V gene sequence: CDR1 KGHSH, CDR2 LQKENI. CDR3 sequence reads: CASSAGQGNTEAFF. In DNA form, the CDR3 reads TGTGCCAGCTCAGCGGGACAGGGGAACACTGAAGCTTTCTTT.

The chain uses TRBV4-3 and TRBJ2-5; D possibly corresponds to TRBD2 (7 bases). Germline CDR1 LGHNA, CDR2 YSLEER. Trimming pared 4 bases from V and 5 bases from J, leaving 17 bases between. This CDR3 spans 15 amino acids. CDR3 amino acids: CASSLGGGLGETQYF. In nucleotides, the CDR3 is TGCGCCAGCAGCCTTGGGGGGGGGCTAGGTGAGACCCAGTACTTC.